Listed here are 17 T cell receptor beta chains from one sample, sequenced in a study of CD8 T cells in ankylosing spondylitis (dated by TCRdb to about 2017). Overall results and qualifications from the work: Blood from ankylosing spondylitis patients appeared to be characterized by a TCR beta motif made up of several highly homologous amino acid variants.

The protocol used for the library was 5' RACE. The listed sequencing device is Illumina HiSeq 2500. TCRdb's own reprocessing of the public reads used fastp at Q25 and MiXCR and kept productive beta chains. Entries are consolidated by CDR3 protein sequence, retaining the most common genes and DNA. For this sample the table gives a few hundred thousand distinct CDR3 sequences, of which roughly a sixth were detected only once. The top ten constitute approximately 1% of the sample. Their specific antigens are unknown. The sample consisted of blood, either unsorted or a sorted T cell fraction (not recorded which). The source of these receptors is a male donor with ankylosing spondylitis.

The J gene is TRBJ2-1, the V gene TRBV20-1; 10 positions match TRBD1. The trim removed 4 bases at V and 0 bases at J, leaving 9 bases unmatched. The CDR3 is 17 amino acids. CDR1 and CDR2 from the germline V gene are DFQATT and SNEGSKA (reference sequence). The CDR3 spells CSANDRGQFSSYNEQFF. CDR3 bases: TGCAGTGCTAATGACAGGGGGCAATTTAGCTCCTACAATGAGCAGTTCTTC.

Only a few counts were recorded for this clonotype. This chain joins TRBV5-1 and TRBJ1-3; D gene unclear. The length of the CDR3 is 15 residues. CDR1 SGHRS and CDR2 YFSETQ come from the germline V gene. Trimming pared 0 bases from V and 0 bases from J, leaving 7 bases between. The CDR3 DNA follows: TGCGCCAGCAGCTTGGGCGAGAGCTCTGGAAACACCATATATTTT. It yields the protein CASSLGESSGNTIYF.

This clonotype was detected ten times or more. V and J are TRBV15 and TRBJ2-1, with D maybe TRBD2 (6 bases). V dropped 2 bases and J dropped 6 bases, with 14 bases sitting between them. This CDR3 spans 15 amino acids. Germline CDR1 and CDR2: LNHNV and YYDKDF (reference sequence). CDR3 sequence (DNA): TGTGCCACCAGCAGACCCGATGTGGGAGGCAATGAGCAGTTCTTC. As protein: CATSRPDVGGNEQFF.

This clonotype was recorded a few times. One end of the junction is discordant with germline, which a read error may explain. The chain is built from TRBV12-3 or TRBV12-4 and TRBJ2-2, with D possibly being TRBD1 or TRBD2 (5 bases each). The CDR3 runs to 13 residues. Here the CDR3 DNA reads TGTGCCAGCAGCCCCCTAAGGACCGGGGACCTGTTTTTT. This gives the protein CASSPLRTGDLFF.

This clonotype occurred a few times. The V gene is TRBV5-1, the J gene TRBJ2-7; TRBD2 might be the D (6 bases). CDR1 is SGHRS and CDR2 is YFSETQ in the germline V gene. V was trimmed by 6 bases and J by 7 bases, leaving 17 bases between them. This CDR3 has 13 residues. The CDR3 spells CASTPVGGSEQYF. CDR3 in DNA: TGCGCCAGCACCCCCGTGGGAGGTAGTGAGCAGTACTTC.

The chain is built from TRBV12-3 or TRBV12-4 and TRBJ1-3; D is unresolved. The length of the CDR3 is 13 residues. V shed 5 bases and J shed 3 bases, with 8 bases lying between them. CDR3 in DNA: TGTGCCAGCAGTCTTAAAGGTGGAAACACCATATATTTT. Translating gives CASSLKGGNTIYF.

The chain combines TRBV6-5 with TRBJ2-6, with D possibly TRBD2 on 6 matching bases. This CDR3 is 17 amino acids long. Germline CDR1 reads MNHEY; CDR2 reads SVGAGI. V lost 2 bases and J lost 0, with 11 bases in between. The CDR3 DNA is TGTGCCAGCAGTTACGGGGGACTTATCTCTGGGGCCAACGTCCTGACTTTC. This gives the protein CASSYGGLISGANVLTF.

This clonotype appeared many times. One end of the junction fails to match germline, which may point to a read error. The CDR3 nucleotides read TGTGCCAGCAGCCCCGGTCCCCTAGCAGGAAGAGAGAGCCAGTACTTC. Translation: CASSPGPLAGRESQYF. The gene calls are TRBV11-2 and TRBJ2-5; weak D call: TRBD2 (5 bases). Germline V lookup: CDR1 SGHAT, CDR2 FQNNGV. This CDR3 spans 16 amino acids. The whole variable domain, filled in from reference TRBV11-2 and TRBJ2-5, reads EAGVAQSPRYKIIEKRQSVAFWCNPISGHATLYWYQQILGQGPKLLIQFQNNGVVDDSQLPKDRFSAERLKGVDSTLKIQPAKLEDSAVYLCASSPGPLAGRESQYFGPGTRLLVL.

This clonotype was counted only a few times. J is TRBJ2-7 and V is TRBV5-1; D is possibly TRBD1 or TRBD2 (6 bases each). This CDR3 comprises 16 residues. V was cut by 0 bases and J by 2 bases, with 15 bases left in between. CDR1 is SGHRS, CDR2 YFSETQ, per germline. CDR3 bases: TGCGCCAGCAGCTTGGACCCTGCGGGGACAACCTACGAGCAGTACTTC. This translates into CASSLDPAGTTYEQYF.

This chain links TRBV7-3 with TRBJ2-5; D not resolved. CDR3 size: 13 residues. Germline assignment: CDR1 SGHTA and CDR2 FQGTGA. Trimming cost V 1 base and J 5 bases, with 8 bases left between them. This CDR3 is CASSLNRYETQYF. The CDR3 nucleotides read TGTGCCAGCAGCTTAAACAGATACGAGACCCAGTACTTC.

This clonotype was seen a few times. The V call is TRBV6-1, the J call TRBJ2-7; perhaps TRBD2 as D (7 bases). This CDR3 region has 15 residues. CDR1 and CDR2 from the germline V gene are MNHNS and SASEGT. The V end lost 6 bases, the J end lost 5 bases, and 20 bases lay between the germline ends. CDR3 in DNA: TGTGCCAGCAGCCGAGGGGGGGCGAATAGCCACGAGCAGTACTTC. This sequence encodes CASSRGGANSHEQYF.

The CDR3 here is CASSSGGKITGELFF. CDR3 in DNA: TGCGCCAGCAGCTCAGGCGGGAAAATAACCGGGGAGCTGTTTTTT. V is TRBV5-1 and J is TRBJ2-2; D may be TRBD2 (6 bases). Germline loops: CDR1 SGHRS, CDR2 YFSETQ. This CDR3 contains 15 residues. V lost 3 bases to trimming and J lost 5 bases, with 14 bases between them.

The J gene is TRBJ1-1, the V gene TRBV10-3; D might be TRBD1 (6 bases). Germline V gives CDR1 ENHRY, CDR2 SYGVKD. Trimming shortened V by 10 bases and J by 0 bases, and 12 bases separated the two germline ends. CDR3 length equals 13 residues. This CDR3 is CATRQELNTEAFF. The CDR3 bases are TGTGCCACCAGACAGGAGTTGAACACTGAAGCTTTCTTT.

The chain couples TRBV14 to TRBJ1-6, with a tentative D call TRBD1 (5 bases). The CDR3 runs to 15 residues. The V and J ends lost 5 bases and 10 bases respectively, with 18 bases between them. Germline loops: CDR1 SGHDN, CDR2 FVKESK. The CDR3 reads CASSTSGRLGSPLHF. In DNA form, the CDR3 reads TGTGCCAGCAGCACCTCAGGGAGGTTGGGCTCACCCCTCCACTTT.

The chain recombines TRBV12-3 or TRBV12-4 with TRBJ2-1, with 13 bases fitting TRBD2. CDR3 size: 17 residues. J was trimmed by 7 bases and V by 6 bases; bases with no gene match: 12. CDR3 coding DNA: TGTGCCAGCAGCATACTAGCGGGGGGGCTTTTGGGGAATGAGCAGTTCTTC. As protein: CASSILAGGLLGNEQFF.

This clonotype was counted a few times. The gene calls are TRBV2 and TRBJ2-1, with TRBD1 matching over 9 bases. The CDR3 is made up of 15 amino acids. Germline V gives CDR1 SNHLY, CDR2 FYNNEI. J lost 4 bases, V lost 5 bases, and 6 bases had no gene match. CDR3 nucleotides: TGTGCCAGCAGTCCACAGGGGGCCCAATACAATGAGCAGTTCTTC. It yields the protein CASSPQGAQYNEQFF. The whole variable domain, filled in from reference TRBV2 and TRBJ2-1, reads EPEVTQTPSHQVTQMGQEVILRCVPISNHLYFYWYRQILGQKVEFLVSFYNNEISEKSEIFDDQFSVERPDGSNFTLKIRSTKLEDSAMYFCASSPQGAQYNEQFFGPGTRLTVL.

This clonotype occurred a few times. J is TRBJ2-2 and V is TRBV7-3, with D perhaps matching TRBD1 (5 bases). The CDR3 runs 14 residues. The germline CDR1 and CDR2 sequences are SGHTA and FQGTGA. The V end was cut by 0 bases, the J end by 4 bases, with 6 bases between. CDR3 sequence (DNA): TGTGCCAGCAGCTTAACAGGGGCCACCGGGGAGCTGTTTTTT. Protein: CASSLTGATGELFF.